The T cell receptor beta chain described here comes from a study of TIL therapy for anti-PD-1-resistant metastatic lung cancer. Study in general: Tumors carried a median about 1.6 non-synonymous mutations per megabase. Points from the study as a whole: TIL cultures after expansion showed higher clonality and lower diversity than baseline tumor (median about 6% vs 30%).

Looked up from germline, CDR1 is MNHEY and CDR2 is SMNVEV (reference sequence). The CDR3 loop spans 13 amino acids. The V and J ends lost 5 bases and 7 bases respectively, with 14 bases between them. Concerning this clone: Its antigen is still unknown.

The libraries were made with immunoSEQ v3. Each library reached 2 million or so read pairs, or 5-6 million at deep level. The assay was immunoSEQ multiplex PCR, and TCRdb's table has in-frame clones only and misses some. Of approximately 12,000 clones listed, approximately 59% are singletons. Documented time point: pre-treatment sample, taken before nivolumab and TIL therapy. Most excised metastases sampled were pleural nodules or supraclavicular lymph nodes. The specimen comprised tumor tissue, sampled at baseline. This sequence originates from a person between 30 and 80 years old with non-small cell lung cancer. The gene calls are TRBV27 and TRBJ1-1; no firm D call. CDR3 region: CASSASGLLEAFF. The CDR3 coding sequence is TGTGCCAGCAGTGCCTCAGGTTTGCTTGAAGCTTTCTTT.